The present entry profiles one T cell receptor (beta chain) with its context. The antigen remains unidentified. This sample is part of a study of T cells in localized non-small cell lung cancer. Overall study findings and caveats: Because sequencing included only one region (of the tumor), heterogeneity remains possible. Among the top 100 tumor clones, a median approximately 62 appeared in adjacent lung.

CDR1 MNHNS and CDR2 SASEGT come from the germline V gene. The CDR3 covers 16 residues. J was trimmed by 7 bases and V by 4 bases; bases with no gene match: 8. Sequenced by immunoSEQ multiplex PCR; TCRdb stores in-frame clones only, minus some. This table holds 30,000 to 35,000 clones, around 93% found once. The TCR sequence derives from a female donor older than 55 with stage I lung adenocarcinoma. The V and J genes are TRBV6-1 and TRBJ2-1, with TRBD2 matching 12 bases. The sample was peripheral blood, taken before any cancer treatment. CDR3 DNA: TGTGCCAGCAGTGGCCTAGCGGGGGGGCGTTCTAATGAGCAGTTCTTC. Translating gives CASSGLAGGRSNEQFF.